The sequence of this T cell receptor beta chain was determined in a study of shared clonotypes between healthy human individuals. To note about this clone: Antigen: not known.

Bulk PBMC genomic DNA spanned ten immunoSEQ deep plates. In the original workflow: Owing to the provision of junction-only sequences devoid of quality scores by immunoSEQ, filtering differed. TCRdb's copy holds only in-frame clones and misses some; the assay was immunoSEQ multiplex PCR. That table supplies the V and J calls and clone size; D and trimming were determined from the DNA. This table holds a few hundred thousand clones, approximately 77% found once. CDR3 length: 14 residues. Germline V gene lookup returns CDR1 SGDLS and CDR2 YYNGEE. In unsorted samples, genomic DNA was obtained using 100 million or so PBMCs. Study-wide points: Represented diversity, genetic and exposure-history alike, was limited by few donors.

The rearrangement links TRBV9 to TRBJ1-3, with D unresolved. The end of the DNA fits TRBJ2-2 better, so the J call may be wrong. The sequenced sample consisted of PBMCs. This receptor was identified in a woman aged 40 to 55 in good health. Some clones in this sample may be carry-over from other donors' samples. The CDR3 DNA reads TGTGCCAGCAGCGTAGAACTAAACACCGGGGAGCTGTTTTTT. It specifies CASSVELNTGELFF.